A selection of T cell receptor beta chains follows, all from one sample in a study of CD8 T cells in Susac syndrome. TCRdb re-called the immunoSEQ multiplex PCR reads through MiXCR, storing one row per CDR3 protein. The sample comprises about 150,000 distinct CDR3 sequences, around 95% of which are singletons, and 0.16% rests with the top ten. The sequenced sample consisted of CD4+ T cells from PBMCs. The receptors here all came from a human donor with Susac syndrome. Each CDR3 is given with its conserved first and last residue. Each record gives: D gene, V gene, clone size, J gene, CDR3 protein, CDR3 DNA. D genes are given only for firm matches. Clone size is stated in some rows and not others, as once, few, many or a class when expanded.

-	TRBV6-2/TRBV6-3	-	TRBJ2-5	CASSYDGGQTQYF	TGTGCCAGCAGTTATGACGGGGGACAGACCCAGTACTTC
-	TRBV4-2	-	TRBJ2-7	CASSQDVGGSSYEQYF	TGTGCCAGCAGCCAAGATGTCGGGGGAAGCTCCTACGAGCAGTACTTC
-	TRBV20-1	-	TRBJ1-1	CSAREGGKREAFF	TGCAGTGCTAGAGAAGGAGGGAAACGTGAAGCTTTCTTT
-	TRBV5-1	-	TRBJ2-3	CASSLGETDTQYF	TGCGCCAGCAGCTTGGGGGAGACAGATACGCAGTATTTT
-	TRBV29-1	-	TRBJ1-2	CSVVQGSMGYGYTF	TGCAGCGTTGTACAGGGTTCGATGGGCTATGGCTACACCTTC
-	TRBV14	-	TRBJ1-2	CASSQLRPGTRAYGYTF	TGTGCCAGCAGCCAACTCCGACCGGGGACTAGGGCCTATGGCTACACCTTC
TRBD2	TRBV9	-	TRBJ2-1	CASSAGSGGAIDEQFF	TGTGCCAGCAGCGCCGGTAGCGGGGGGGCCATAGATGAGCAGTTCTTC
-	TRBV5-4	-	TRBJ2-6	CASSPSPFSGANVLTF	TGTGCCAGCAGCCCTAGCCCATTCTCTGGGGCCAACGTCCTGACTTTC
TRBD1	TRBV20-1	once	TRBJ1-2	CSARAPPGQTQYGYTF	TGCAGTGCTAGAGCCCCACCGGGACAGACCCAGTATGGCTACACCTTC
-	TRBV20-1	-	TRBJ1-2	CSARGRGGGFYGYTF	TGCAGTGCTAGAGGACGCGGCGGGGGATTTTATGGCTACACCTTC
-	TRBV4-2	-	TRBJ2-6	CASSQSSSGANVLTF	TGTGCCAGCAGCCAGAGCAGCTCTGGGGCCAACGTCCTGACTTTC
TRBD2	TRBV9	-	TRBJ2-3	CASSVGPSGVSDTQYF	TGTGCCAGCAGCGTAGGTCCTAGCGGGGTGTCCGATACGCAGTATTTT
-	TRBV15	-	TRBJ2-5	CATSVVHRPQETQYF	TGTGCCACCAGCGTCGTACACCGCCCCCAAGAGACCCAGTACTTC
TRBD2	TRBV5-1	-	TRBJ2-1	CASSQTSGSYNEQFF	TGCGCCAGCAGCCAGACTAGCGGTTCCTACAATGAGCAGTTCTTC
TRBD1	TRBV4-3	once	TRBJ2-2	CASSLGQGNGELFF	TGCGCCAGCAGCCTCGGACAGGGGAATGGGGAGCTGTTTTTT
-	TRBV19	-	TRBJ1-1	CASSFRGHTEAFF	TGTGCCAGTAGTTTCAGGGGCCACACTGAAGCTTTCTTT
TRBD1	TRBV2	-	TRBJ1-1	CASSRDRGSEAFF	TGTGCCAGCAGCCGGGACAGGGGATCTGAAGCTTTCTTT
-	TRBV6-2/TRBV6-3	-	TRBJ1-6	CASSYPSKYNSPLHF	TGTGCCAGCAGTTACCCCAGCAAGTATAATTCACCCCTCCACTTT
-	TRBV12-3/TRBV12-4	-	TRBJ2-1	CASRADRGGVNEQFF	TGTGCCAGCAGAGCCGATAGAGGGGGGGTCAATGAGCAGTTCTTC
-	TRBV29-1	-	TRBJ2-5	CSATGRSQETQYF	TGCAGCGCCACGGGACGGTCCCAAGAGACCCAGTACTTC
-	TRBV3-1	-	TRBJ2-7	CASSRAASYEQYF	TGTGCCAGCAGCCGGGCCGCCTCCTACGAGCAGTACTTC
-	TRBV6-6	-	TRBJ1-6	CASSLPLGGQDSPLHF	TGTGCCAGCAGTCTCCCCCTGGGGGGGCAGGATTCACCCCTCCACTTT